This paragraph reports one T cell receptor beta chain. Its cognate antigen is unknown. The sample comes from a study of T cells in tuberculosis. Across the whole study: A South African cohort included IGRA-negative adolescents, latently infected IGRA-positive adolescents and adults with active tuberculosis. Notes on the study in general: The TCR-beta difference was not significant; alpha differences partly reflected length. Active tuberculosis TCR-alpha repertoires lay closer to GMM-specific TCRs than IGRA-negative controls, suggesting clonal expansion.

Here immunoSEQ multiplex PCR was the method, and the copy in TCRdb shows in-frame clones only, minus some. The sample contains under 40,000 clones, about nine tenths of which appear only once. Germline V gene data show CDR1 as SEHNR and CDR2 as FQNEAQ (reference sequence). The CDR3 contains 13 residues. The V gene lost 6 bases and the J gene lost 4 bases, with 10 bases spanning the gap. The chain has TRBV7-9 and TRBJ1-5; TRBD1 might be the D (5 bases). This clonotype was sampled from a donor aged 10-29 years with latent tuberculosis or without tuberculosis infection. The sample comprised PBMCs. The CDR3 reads CASSQDSNQPQHF. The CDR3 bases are TGTGCCAGCAGTCAAGACAGTAATCAGCCCCAGCATTTT. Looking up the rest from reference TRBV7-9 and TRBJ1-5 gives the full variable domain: DTGVSQNPRHKITKRGQNVTFRCDPISEHNRLYWYRQTLGQGPEFLTYFQNEAQLEKSRLLSDRFSAERPKGSFSTLEIQRTEQGDSAMYLCASSQDSNQPQHFGDGTRLSIL.